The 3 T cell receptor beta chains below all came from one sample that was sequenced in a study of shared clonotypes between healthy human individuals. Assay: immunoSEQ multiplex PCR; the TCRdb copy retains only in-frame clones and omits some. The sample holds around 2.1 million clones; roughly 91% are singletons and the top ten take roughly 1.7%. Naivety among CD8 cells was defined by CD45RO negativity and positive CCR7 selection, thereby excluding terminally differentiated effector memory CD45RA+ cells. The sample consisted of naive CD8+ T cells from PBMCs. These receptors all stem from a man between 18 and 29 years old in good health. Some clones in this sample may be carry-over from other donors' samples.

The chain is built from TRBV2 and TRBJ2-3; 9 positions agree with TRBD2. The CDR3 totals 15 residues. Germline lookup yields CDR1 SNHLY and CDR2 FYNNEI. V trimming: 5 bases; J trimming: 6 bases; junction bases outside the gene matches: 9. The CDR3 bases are TGTGCCAGCAGTCACGAGGCGGGAGGGCCGGATACGCAGTATTTT. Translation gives CASSHEAGGPDTQYF.

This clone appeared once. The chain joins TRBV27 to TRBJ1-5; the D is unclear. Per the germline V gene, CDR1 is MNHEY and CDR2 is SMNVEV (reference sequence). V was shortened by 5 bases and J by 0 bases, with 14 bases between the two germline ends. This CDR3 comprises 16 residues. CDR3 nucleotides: TGTGCCAGCAGTAAGCATCAGGTGAATAGCAATCAGCCCCAGCATTTT. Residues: CASSKHQVNSNQPQHF.

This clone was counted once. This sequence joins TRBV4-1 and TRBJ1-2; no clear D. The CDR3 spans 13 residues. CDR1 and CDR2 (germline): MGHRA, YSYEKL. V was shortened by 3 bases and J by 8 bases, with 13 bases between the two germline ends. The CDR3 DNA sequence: TGCGCCAGCAGCCAGAGGAGGGAAGGCGGCTACACCTTC. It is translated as CASSQRREGGYTF.